This T cell receptor beta chain was sequenced for a study of T cells after yellow fever vaccination. Study-wide context: Fractions with few cells were prepared using SMART-Seq v4 Ultra Low Input.

Template-switching 5'RACE yielded the TCR cDNA; a universal primer site and UMIs were added in the process. TCRdb used MiXCR to reprocess the 5' RACE reads, holding one entry per CDR3 protein. The table has hundreds of thousands of distinct CDR3 sequences, approximately 15% seen once; the top ten hold about 14%. This clonotype appeared many times. Its antigen is not identified. Study observations and caveats: Clones that expanded after primary vaccination mostly reappeared after the booster (96% CD4, around 87% CD8). Clonotypes appearing in both CD4 and CD8 compartments existed, and their share was small.

In germline, CDR1 is KGHSH, CDR2 LQKENI. This CDR3 is 14 amino acids long. V shed 5 bases and J shed 2 bases, with 12 bases lying between them. The sequence derives from a man aged 25-45 years who received the YFV17D yellow fever vaccine. The sample was PBMCs, taken on the day of the yellow fever booster vaccination. This rearrangement joins TRBV18 to TRBJ1-1; tentative D call: TRBD1 (5 bases). The CDR3: CASSSLGVNTEAFF. CDR3 DNA sequence: TGTGCCAGCTCATCCCTAGGGGTCAACACTGAAGCTTTCTTT.